This TCR beta chain was documented in a study of spatial heterogeneity in lung cancer. J gave up 7 bases and V 0 bases, and 8 bases lay outside the gene matches. The CDR3 has 15 residues. Germline CDR1 is DFQATT and CDR2 is SNEGSKA (reference sequence). TCRdb re-analysed the 5' RACE reads in MiXCR, keeping a single row per CDR3 protein. This sample has 30,000 to 45,000 distinct CDR3 sequences, with approximately 3.1% found just once. This clonotype was picked up many times. Time point described: sample taken at primary tumor resection. There were 65 or so donors, all of them untreated patients with early-stage non-small cell lung cancer.

Material: normal lung tissue next to the tumor, obtained at surgery. The sequence was obtained from a male donor with early-stage non-small cell lung cancer. The chain has TRBV20-1 and TRBJ2-1; 8 nucleotides match TRBD2. The CDR3: CSARDLAGGLNEQFF. As DNA, the CDR3 is TGCAGTGCTAGAGATCTGGCGGGGGGTTTAAATGAGCAGTTCTTC.